A selection of T cell receptor beta chains follows, all from one sample in a study of T-cell memory formation after mild COVID-19. TCRdb redid the calling of the 5' RACE reads with MiXCR, one entry per CDR3 protein. This sample has more than 300,000 distinct CDR3 sequences, with approximately 14% found just once. Material: PBMCs or a T cell subset sorted from them (not recorded which). Every receptor here comes from a man younger than 35 who had mild COVID-19 (a few samples of this study predate the infection). Cell type and time point are not known. The CDR3 runs from the conserved cysteine through the conserved F or W. Each record gives: D gene, clone size, V gene, J gene, CDR3 protein, CDR3 DNA. The D gene is left open where the match is weak. Clone size is shown for a subset of rows, as once, few, many or a class of expanded clone.

>-|few|TRBV7-2|TRBJ2-7
CASSLNRGGVHEQYF
TGTGCCAGCAGCTTAAATAGGGGAGGCGTCCACGAGCAGTACTTC
>-|few|TRBV2|TRBJ2-1
CASSEGSRRGFF
TGTGCCAGCAGTGAAGGCAGCAGGCGAGGGTTCTTC
>-|few|TRBV20-1|TRBJ2-3
CSALGARLHTQYF
TGCAGTGCTTTGGGGGCCCGGCTCCATACGCAGTATTTT
>-|-|TRBV5-6|TRBJ1-6
CASSLVGGLGSPLHF
TGTGCCAGCAGCTTGGTTGGGGGATTAGGATCACCCCTCCACTTT
>-|-|TRBV4-3|TRBJ1-1
CASSQDYGSLNTEAFF
TGCGCCAGCAGCCAAGATTACGGGAGCTTGAACACTGAAGCTTTCTTT
>TRBD1|-|TRBV20-1|TRBJ1-2
CSSSLSRDRRGYTF
TGCAGTTCTAGCCTATCCCGGGACAGACGGGGCTACACCTTC
>TRBD1|few|TRBV14|TRBJ1-2
CASSQVGRTGVGYTF
TGTGCCAGCAGCCAAGTGGGAAGGACAGGGGTCGGCTACACCTTC
>TRBD1|few|TRBV7-8|TRBJ1-6
CASSLANRGNSPLHF
TGTGCCAGCAGCTTAGCGAACAGGGGTAATTCACCCCTCCACTTT
>-|few|TRBV7-2|TRBJ2-3
CASISARYQDTQYF
TGTGCCAGCATCTCAGCAAGGTACCAGGATACGCAGTATTTT
>-|-|TRBV6-5|TRBJ1-2
CASRPYQDYGYTF
TGTGCCAGCAGACCATATCAGGACTATGGCTACACCTTC
>-|few|TRBV20-1|TRBJ2-3
CSASGPDSRFSADTQYF
TGCAGTGCTAGTGGCCCGGACAGCCGATTCTCCGCAGATACGCAGTATTTT
>TRBD1|many|TRBV19|TRBJ2-4
CASSGTGRMENIQYF
TGTGCCAGTAGTGGGACAGGGAGGATGGAAAACATTCAGTACTTC
>-|few|TRBV5-5|TRBJ2-7
CASSSGRIGYEQYF
TGTGCCAGCAGCTCGGGACGGATCGGCTACGAGCAGTACTTC
>TRBD1|-|TRBV5-1|TRBJ1-1
CASSLRDRLNLNTEAFF
TGCGCCAGCAGCCTGCGGGACAGGCTGAATCTGAACACTGAAGCTTTCTTT
>-|few|TRBV7-3|TRBJ2-5
CASSLTLEETQYF
TGTGCCAGCAGCTTAACACTAGAAGAGACCCAGTACTTC
>-|many|TRBV6-6|TRBJ1-5
CASSTMVQPQHF
TGTGCCAGCAGTACGATGGTACAGCCCCAGCATTTT
>-|many|TRBV7-2|TRBJ2-7
CASGTWGYEQYF
TGTGCCAGCGGGACATGGGGCTACGAGCAGTACTTC
>-|many|TRBV6-5|TRBJ2-3
CASSPDIQVDTQYF
TGTGCCAGCAGCCCTGACATCCAGGTGGATACGCAGTATTTT
>-|many|TRBV7-6|TRBJ2-2
CASSSQGGDPYTGELFF
TGTGCCAGCAGCAGCCAGGGGGGGGACCCCTACACCGGGGAGCTGTTTTTT
>-|many|TRBV7-9|TRBJ2-1
CASSSPYSRYNEQFF
TGTGCCAGCAGCTCCCCGTACAGCCGCTACAATGAGCAGTTCTTC
>-|-|TRBV5-6|TRBJ1-2
CASSLSLNYGYTF
TGTGCCAGCAGCTTGAGCCTTAACTATGGCTACACCTTC
>-|-|TRBV7-9|TRBJ2-2
CASSLAGSGGELFF
TGTGCCAGCAGCTTGGCCGGGTCGGGCGGGGAGCTGTTTTTT
>-|few|TRBV7-4|TRBJ1-4
CASSPNFLPTNEKLFF
TGTGCCAGCAGCCCCAACTTTCTCCCAACTAATGAAAAACTGTTTTTT
>-|-|TRBV3-1|TRBJ1-2
CASSQGVAYGYTF
TGTGCCAGCAGCCAAGGGGTAGCATATGGCTACACCTTC
>TRBD2|few|TRBV12-3/TRBV12-4|TRBJ2-1
CASSYRTSAIDEQFF
TGTGCCAGCAGTTACCGGACTAGCGCAATTGATGAGCAGTTCTTC
>TRBD2|-|TRBV19|TRBJ2-4
CASSITSGAGNIQYF
TGTGCCAGTAGTATTACTAGCGGGGCCGGAAACATTCAGTACTTC
>TRBD1|few|TRBV7-3|TRBJ2-6
CASSLGTAANVLTF
TGTGCCAGCAGCCTCGGGACAGCAGCCAACGTCCTGACTTTC
>-|-|TRBV4-3|TRBJ2-3
CASSQAGPGTDTQYF
TGCGCCAGCAGCCAGGCCGGACCGGGGACAGATACGCAGTATTTT
>-|many|TRBV5-1|TRBJ2-5
CASREEETQYF
TGCGCCAGCAGAGAGGAAGAGACCCAGTACTTC